This TCR beta chain was obtained from a study of blood T cell repertoires in COVID-19. As for the study in general: Italy, Spain and the United States were the sources of the convalescent and acute COVID-19 samples. T cells, B-cell-depleted T cells, or PBMCs supplied cDNA or gDNA.

Germline V lookup: CDR1 SGHAT, CDR2 FQNNGV. The CDR3 covers 16 residues. Trimming stripped 3 bases from V and 2 bases from J, with 14 bases between. How the authors handled the data: Scientists estimated how many nucleated cells there were by amplifying reference gene primers. The protocol was immunoSEQ multiplex PCR, while the TCRdb copy is restricted to in-frame clones and leaves out a portion. Clone size and the V and J calls come from that table; the DNA yielded D and trimming. The sample contains some 87,000 clones, approximately 84% of which appear only once. What was sequenced was peripheral blood. The clonotype was recovered from a human donor in a cohort sampled during active COVID-19. The rearrangement links TRBV11-2 to TRBJ2-1, with D possibly matching TRBD2 (7 bases). CDR3 sequence reads: CASSFSGGLTYNEQFF. CDR3 in DNA: TGTGCCAGCAGCTTTTCGGGGGGCCTAACCTACAATGAGCAGTTCTTC.